These 32 T cell receptor beta chains came from one sample sequenced in a study of T cell repertoires in cytomegalovirus infection. MiXCR, run by TCRdb on the reads, gives a single entry per CDR3 protein. This sample carries around 180,000 distinct CDR3 sequences, 25% to 30% of them seen once, and the ten largest clones take just over 30%. Sequenced sample: PBMCs. The receptors were sampled from a human donor in good health (CMV status not recorded). Some clones in this sample may be carry-over from other donors' samples.

The sample holds a few counts of this clonotype. The rearrangement links TRBV6-2 or TRBV6-3 to TRBJ2-7; D ambiguous. Trimming took 7 bases from V and 3 from J, leaving 16 bases between them. The CDR3 spans 14 residues. The germline gives CDR1 MNHEY, CDR2 SVGEGT. This CDR3 reads CASTPGQEGYEQYF. DNA of the CDR3: TGTGCCAGCACCCCCGGCCAAGAAGGCTACGAGCAGTACTTC.

This clonotype was observed a few times. This chain uses TRBV7-2 with TRBJ2-7; 7 positions agree with TRBD2. Germline trimming cut 5 bases from V and 2 bases from J; bases unmatched to any gene: 12. Germline CDR1 is SGHTA and CDR2 is FQGNSA. CDR3 length: 16 residues. The CDR3 region has the DNA TGTGCCAGCAGCCTGTTGACTAGCACGGTTACCTACGAGCAGTACTTC. Residues: CASSLLTSTVTYEQYF.

The gene calls are TRBV18 and TRBJ2-7; 11 bases align to TRBD1. Trimming removed 0 bases from V and 2 bases from J; junction bases left unmatched: 0. The CDR3 loop spans 15 amino acids. CDR1 and CDR2 from the germline V gene are KGHSH and LQKENI. The CDR3 here is CASSPPGQGAYEQYF. Here the CDR3 DNA reads TGTGCCAGCTCACCACCGGGACAGGGGGCCTACGAGCAGTACTTC.

The chain uses TRBV5-5 and TRBJ2-1; no reliable D call. The CDR3 is 16 residues long. Germline CDR1 is SGHKS and CDR2 is YYEKEE (reference sequence). V was shortened by 1 base and J by 8 bases, with 19 bases between the two germline ends. CDR3 DNA sequence: TGTGCCAGCAGCTTGTTGGGTTCCCCAGGAAGGGATGAGCAGTTCTTC. Translated: CASSLLGSPGRDEQFF.

CDR3 region: CASRDGGQGEQYF. As DNA, the CDR3 is TGTGCCAGCAGGGATGGGGGACAGGGCGAGCAGTACTTC. This chain links TRBV2 with TRBJ2-7; TRBD1 aligns across 9 bases. V shed 6 bases and J 6 bases; nucleotides not matched to a gene: 6. The CDR3 contains 13 residues. Germline loops: CDR1 SNHLY, CDR2 FYNNEI.

The sample holds many counts of this clonotype. V gene TRBV5-1 combines with J gene TRBJ1-1, with 10 nucleotides matching TRBD1. The CDR3 is made up of 17 amino acids. CDR1 is SGHRS, CDR2 YFSETQ, per germline. With 0 bases clipped from V and 1 base from J, the junction kept 6 bases outside the gene matches. DNA of the CDR3: TGCGCCAGCAGCTTGGGGGACAGGGGAGAGGGGAACACTGAAGCTTTCTTT. It is translated as CASSLGDRGEGNTEAFF.

This chain links TRBV20-1 with TRBJ1-6; possibly TRBD1 for D (5 bases). This CDR3 region has 15 residues. Germline V gives CDR1 DFQATT, CDR2 SNEGSKA (reference sequence). V was trimmed by 5 bases and J by 0 bases, leaving 11 bases between them. The CDR3 here is CSARDSSSYNSPLHF. The CDR3 DNA sequence: TGCAGTGCTCGGGACTCCAGCTCCTATAATTCACCCCTCCACTTT.

Comment on this clonotype: Germline is not matched at one junction end, which may reflect a read error. The CDR3 nucleotides are TGTGCCAGCAGTTATTACGGACAGGGTTCTAGACTGAACTTC. Protein sequence: CASSYYGQGSRLNF. The rearrangement links TRBV6-5 to TRBJ2-1; 8 bases match TRBD1. The CDR3 consists of 14 residues. Germline CDR1 MNHEY, CDR2 SVGAGI.

This chain joins TRBV6-5 and TRBJ1-4; TRBD1 might be the D (5 bases). Germline values: CDR1 MNHEY, CDR2 SVGAGI. The CDR3 extends over 13 amino acids. V lost 7 bases and J lost 7, with 13 bases in between. The CDR3 nucleotides read TGTGCCAGCACTGGGGGGGGAGGTGAAAAACTGTTTTTT. This codes for CASTGGGGEKLFF.

This clonotype was picked up a small number of times. This may come from a read error, since a much larger clone is one base off. The rearrangement joins TRBV7-8 to TRBJ1-6; 7 bases are shared with TRBD1. This CDR3 comprises 14 residues. Germline V CDR1 and CDR2: SGHVS, FQNEAQ. The V segment lost 5 bases and the J segment 14 bases; nucleotides outside the gene matches: 12. CDR3 residues: CASSLTGVTATLHF. The CDR3 DNA reads TGTGCCAGCAGCCTTACAGGGGTTACTGCGACCCTCCACTTT.

This clonotype was recorded a few times. CDR3 in DNA: TGTGCCAGCAGTTTCATTACAGGGGCCGGTGGCTACACCTTC. This gives the protein CASSFITGAGGYTF. This chain uses TRBV27 with TRBJ1-2, with 7 nucleotides matching TRBD1. V lost 3 bases to trimming and J lost 7 bases; unmatched junction nucleotides: 8. CDR1 and CDR2 from the germline V gene are MNHEY and SMNVEV (reference sequence). The CDR3 sequence is 14 residues long.

The chain employs TRBV6-1 and TRBJ1-2; D might be TRBD1 (5 bases). The CDR3 has 13 amino acids. Per the germline V gene, CDR1 is MNHNS and CDR2 is SASEGT. V lost 0 bases, J lost 7 bases, and 9 bases lay in between. Here the CDR3 reads CASSEAPGAGYTF. The CDR3 DNA follows: TGTGCCAGCAGTGAAGCGCCCGGGGCTGGCTACACCTTC.

Of note for this clonotype: This CDR3 fails to terminate in the conserved phenylalanine or tryptophan, so it likely reflects a read error. The chain recombines TRBV3-1 with TRBJ2-7; D is unclear. V shed 7 bases and J shed 1 base, with 14 bases lying between them. The CDR3 is 14 amino acids. Germline lookup yields CDR1 LGHDT and CDR2 YNNKEL (reference sequence). CDR3 sequence (DNA): TGTGCCAGCACCCGTGGTCCAACATCCTACGAGCAGTACTTG. The encoded protein is CASTRGPTSYEQYL.

This clonotype was recorded at least ten times. The chain employs TRBV7-2 and TRBJ2-3; 12 positions match TRBD2. V dropped 4 bases and J dropped 3; count of bases not matched to a gene: 5. The CDR3 has 16 residues. Germline assignment: CDR1 SGHTA and CDR2 FQGNSA. CDR3 sequence reads: CASSSSGGAGTDTQYF. The CDR3 DNA follows: TGTGCCAGCAGCTCTAGCGGGGGGGCGGGGACAGATACGCAGTATTTT.

This clonotype has more than one count but fewer than ten. This chain uses TRBV7-9 with TRBJ1-6, with TRBD1 matching over 7 bases. Germline lookup yields CDR1 SEHNR and CDR2 FQNEAQ (reference sequence). There are 17 residues in the CDR3. V was pared by 7 bases and J by 6 bases, with 15 bases of the junction left unmatched. CDR3 sequence (DNA): TGTGCCAGCACTCACGGGACAGTCGGCCCACTTAATTCACCCCTCCACTTT. It codes for CASTHGTVGPLNSPLHF.

This clonotype occurred a few times. This chain uses TRBV11-2 with TRBJ1-6; perhaps TRBD1 as D (5 bases). Per germline, CDR1 SGHAT and CDR2 FQNNGV. Trimming pared 5 bases from V and 0 bases from J, leaving 8 bases between. The CDR3 has 15 residues. This CDR3 reads CASSPGSSYNSPLHF. Written as DNA, the CDR3 is TGTGCCAGCAGCCCAGGGAGCTCCTATAATTCACCCCTCCACTTT.

Only a few counts were recorded for this clonotype. This chain links TRBV7-2 with TRBJ2-2; 7 positions agree with TRBD1. From germline, CDR1 is SGHTA and CDR2 FQGNSA. V shed 4 bases, J shed 7 bases, and the junction held 9 bases outside the gene matches. This CDR3 comprises 15 residues. CDR3 DNA: TGTGCCAGCAGCTCCTACAGGGGCAAGGGCGGGGAGCTGTTTTTT. This gives the protein CASSSYRGKGGELFF. The whole variable domain, remainder taken from reference TRBV7-2 and TRBJ2-2, is GAGVSQSPSNKVTEKGKDVELRCDPISGHTALYWYRQSLGQGLEFLIYFQGNSAPDKSGLPSDRFSAERTGGSVSTLTIQRTQQEDSAVYLCASSSYRGKGGELFFGEGSRLTVL.

Of note for this clonotype: Being one base from a much bigger clone, this may be a read error. The V gene is TRBV7-6, the J gene TRBJ2-7; 7 bases line up with TRBD1. This CDR3 is 17 amino acids long. Germline V CDR1 and CDR2: SGHVS, FNYEAQ. J was trimmed by 0 bases and V by 0 bases; bases with no gene match: 8. CDR3 coding DNA: TGTGCCAGCAGCTTAGCGGGCCGGGACAGACGCTCCTACGAGCAGTACTTC. Residues: CASSLAGRDRRSYEQYF.

V usage is TRBV6-2 or TRBV6-3 and J usage is TRBJ2-3; 8 bases agree with TRBD1. Germline V gene sequence: CDR1 MNHEY, CDR2 SVGEGT. Unmatched junction bases numbered 4, after V lost 7 bases and J lost 7 bases. This CDR3 has 12 amino acids. The CDR3, as DNA: TGTGCCAGCAAACAGGGGGACAATACGCAGTATTTT. This codes for CASKQGDNTQYF.

The chain has TRBV6-5 and TRBJ1-2; the D gene is possibly TRBD1 (5 bases). The CDR3 loop spans 15 amino acids. Deletions cut 8 bases from V and 4 bases from J, with 20 bases between. CDR1 MNHEY and CDR2 SVGAGI come from the germline V gene. The CDR3, as DNA: TGTGCCAGCGGTCGGGGGGGGAAATCACCCTATGGCTACACCTTC. Its translation is CASGRGGKSPYGYTF.

This clonotype appeared a few times. The V and J genes are TRBV7-9 and TRBJ1-2; 7 nucleotides agree with TRBD1. The CDR3 extends over 15 amino acids. V shed 5 bases and J 7 bases; nucleotides not matched to a gene: 13. Germline V gives CDR1 SEHNR, CDR2 FQNEAQ (reference sequence). This chain's CDR3 is CASSAGYDRDLGYTF. For the CDR3, the DNA is TGTGCCAGCAGCGCGGGTTACGACAGGGATCTTGGCTACACCTTC.

This clonotype was observed a few times. The CDR3 bases are TGTGCCAGCAGCTCCTCAGGCAGTGTTCAGCAAGAGACCCAGTACTTC. This sequence encodes CASSSSGSVQQETQYF. This chain uses TRBV7-3 with TRBJ2-5, with D uncertain. V lost 4 bases and J 2 bases, leaving 17 bases between the germline ends. The CDR3 totals 16 residues. Germline V gene data show CDR1 as SGHTA and CDR2 as FQGTGA. The entire variable domain, with the rest obtained from reference TRBV7-3 and TRBJ2-5, is as follows: GAGVSQTPSNKVTEKGKYVELRCDPISGHTALYWYRQSLGQGPEFLIYFQGTGAADDSGLPNDRFFAVRPEGSVSTLKIQRTERGDSAVYLCASSSSGSVQQETQYFGPGTRLLVL.

V and J are TRBV11-2 and TRBJ1-2; D unclear. CDR3 length: 14 amino acids. The V gene lost 0 bases and the J gene lost 6 bases, with 11 bases spanning the gap. In germline, CDR1 is SGHAT, CDR2 FQNNGV. CDR3 bases: TGTGCCAGCAGCTTAGATGAGGGTATACATGGCTACACCTTC. This sequence encodes CASSLDEGIHGYTF.

This clonotype was detected many times. The chain has TRBV7-2 and TRBJ1-5; D is ambiguous. Trimming took 1 base from V and 0 from J, leaving 4 bases between them. Germline assignment: CDR1 SGHTA and CDR2 FQGNSA. The CDR3 covers 14 residues. CDR3 residues: CASSLDHSNQPQHF. CDR3 bases: TGTGCCAGCAGCTTAGACCATAGCAATCAGCCCCAGCATTTT.

The chain has TRBV12-3 or TRBV12-4 and TRBJ2-5; a weak D match, TRBD2 (5 bases). V was trimmed by 6 bases and J by 0 bases, leaving 11 bases between them. This CDR3 spans 14 amino acids. CDR3 in DNA: TGTGCCAGCAGCGTACAGAGGGACCAAGAGACCCAGTACTTC. Protein: CASSVQRDQETQYF.

V gene TRBV20-1 combines with J gene TRBJ2-5; a possible D gene is TRBD2 (6 bases). V lost 0 bases, J lost 1 base, and 12 bases lay in between. The V gene's germline CDR1 is DFQATT and CDR2 SNEGSKA (reference sequence). CDR3 length: 15 residues. DNA for the CDR3: TGCAGTGCTAGAGATGGAGGGGAGACCCAAGAGACCCAGTACTTC. This gives the protein CSARDGGETQETQYF.

This clonotype was counted many times. This chain connects TRBV15 to TRBJ1-1; D ambiguous. Germline V gene sequence: CDR1 LNHNV, CDR2 YYDKDF (reference sequence). The CDR3 runs 15 residues. V dropped 3 bases and J dropped 3 bases, with 14 bases sitting between them. CDR3 region: CATSREGRSDTEAFF. CDR3 DNA sequence: TGTGCCACCAGCAGGGAGGGCCGGAGTGACACTGAAGCTTTCTTT.

V gene TRBV3-1 combines with J gene TRBJ2-7, with D hard to call. Trimming took 4 bases from V and 2 from J, leaving 24 bases between them. The CDR3 contains 18 residues. Germline values: CDR1 LGHDT, CDR2 YNNKEL (reference sequence). Here the CDR3 reads CASSLQVTLLSGTYEQYF. The DNA for the CDR3 is TGTGCCAGCAGCCTCCAAGTGACCCTCCTATCCGGCACCTACGAGCAGTACTTC.

The chain combines TRBV12-3 or TRBV12-4 with TRBJ2-1, with 8 bases matching TRBD1. V shed 3 bases, J shed 5 bases, and the junction held 9 bases outside the gene matches. The CDR3 sequence is 16 residues long. The CDR3 protein is CASSFRQGYLNNEQFF. CDR3 DNA sequence: TGTGCCAGCAGTTTCCGACAGGGGTATTTAAACAATGAGCAGTTCTTC.

The rearrangement joins TRBV7-9 to TRBJ2-7, with a possible D match to TRBD1 (5 bases). The V gene lost 4 bases and the J gene lost 2 bases, with 12 bases spanning the gap. The germline V gene has CDR1 SEHNR and CDR2 FQNEAQ (reference sequence). The CDR3 length is 14 residues. The CDR3 sequence: CASSSLGVAYEQYF. For the CDR3, the DNA is TGTGCCAGCAGCTCCCTAGGGGTAGCCTACGAGCAGTACTTC.

V and J are TRBV6-6 and TRBJ2-1, with D tentatively TRBD1 (6 bases). Trimming took 6 bases from V and 3 from J, leaving 15 bases between them. The CDR3 contains 15 residues. Looked up from germline, CDR1 is MNHNY and CDR2 is SVGAGI (reference sequence). Written as DNA, the CDR3 is TGTGCCAGCAGATTCCGGGACATCGTCTACAATGAGCAGTTCTTC. Its translation: CASRFRDIVYNEQFF.

The chain combines TRBV2 with TRBJ2-7, with TRBD1 matching over 7 bases. The CDR3 contains 13 residues. Unmatched junction bases numbered 3, after V lost 4 bases and J lost 3 bases. Per the germline V gene, CDR1 is SNHLY and CDR2 is FYNNEI. The CDR3 reads CASSGTGGYEQYF. The CDR3 bases are TGTGCCAGCAGTGGGACAGGCGGCTACGAGCAGTACTTC.